Shown below are 21 T cell receptor beta chains from a single sample sequenced in a study of shared T cell receptors in the human thymus. The protocol was immunoSEQ multiplex PCR, while the TCRdb copy is restricted to in-frame clones and leaves out a portion. Among some 400,000 clones listed, 85% to 95% were seen once. Sample: thymocytes. The origin of the receptors is a human donor.

V gene TRBV7-2 combines with J gene TRBJ2-4, with TRBD2 matching over 7 bases. CDR1 is SGHTA, CDR2 FQGNSA, per germline. The CDR3 extends over 19 amino acids. Trimming cost V 0 bases and J 1 base; bases outside gene matches: 12. The CDR3 sequence is CASSLAGGGPYWAKNIQYF. The CDR3 DNA reads as TGTGCCAGCAGCTTAGCGGGGGGAGGGCCCTACTGGGCCAAAAACATTCAGTACTTC.

The CDR3 DNA follows: TGTGCCAGCATCCCTAGGCGGCGACAGGGCGAGCAGTACTTC. The encoded protein is CASIPRRRQGEQYF. This chain links TRBV7-3 with TRBJ2-7; TRBD1 aligns across 7 bases. The V segment lost 7 bases and the J segment 6 bases; nucleotides outside the gene matches: 12. CDR3 length: 14 residues. In germline, CDR1 is SGHTA, CDR2 FQGTGA.

The V and J genes are TRBV4-1 and TRBJ2-7, with 7 bases that match TRBD2. Germline CDR1 and CDR2: MGHRA and YSYEKL. CDR3 size: 17 residues. J was trimmed by 6 bases and V by 1 base; bases with no gene match: 15. The CDR3 spells CASSQGGAGLIRGEQYF. CDR3 in DNA: TGCGCCAGCAGCCAAGGAGGGGCGGGACTAATCCGGGGCGAGCAGTACTTC.

On this clone itself: In the same sample, other DNA sequences code for this CDR3. J is TRBJ2-3 and V is TRBV5-4; D remains ambiguous. CDR1 SGHNT and CDR2 YYREEE come from the germline V gene (reference sequence). The length of the CDR3 is 12 residues. The V end lost 0 bases, the J end lost 4 bases, and 3 bases lay between the germline ends. The CDR3 is CASSLVSDTQYF. As DNA, the CDR3 is TGTGCCAGCAGCTTGGTTTCAGATACGCAGTATTTT.

The J gene is TRBJ1-1, the V gene TRBV6-5, with D unresolved. The ends were cut back, 5 bases at V and 4 bases at J, with 11 bases in the middle. Germline CDR1 is MNHEY and CDR2 is SVGAGI. This CDR3 is built from 13 residues. The CDR3 coding sequence is TGTGCCAGCAGTGAATTTAGGATCACTGAAGCTTTCTTT. Translating gives CASSEFRITEAFF.

V and J are TRBV5-1 and TRBJ2-1, with D perhaps matching TRBD2 (6 bases). V shed 4 bases and J shed 10 bases, with 18 bases lying between them. The CDR3 covers 14 residues. The germline V gene encodes CDR1 SGHRS and CDR2 YFSETQ. The DNA for the CDR3 is TGCGCCAGCAGCCTCGGAGGTGCTCGGGGGGAGCAGTTCTTC. This codes for CASSLGGARGEQFF.

The chain is built from TRBV14 and TRBJ1-1, with TRBD1 matching 11 bases. From germline, CDR1 is SGHDN and CDR2 FVKESK. J lost 0 bases, V lost 5 bases, and 8 bases had no gene match. This CDR3 spans 17 amino acids. Written as DNA, the CDR3 is TGTGCCAGCAGCTACGCCGGGACAGGGGGAATGAACACTGAAGCTTTCTTT. As protein: CASSYAGTGGMNTEAFF.

The chain links TRBV27 to TRBJ2-1, with TRBD2 identical over 16 bases. V was pared by 3 bases and J by 5 bases, with 13 bases of the junction left unmatched. Looked up from germline, CDR1 is MNHEY and CDR2 is SMNVEV (reference sequence). The CDR3 is made up of 20 amino acids. CDR3 in DNA: TGTGCCAGCAGTTTTACCGGGACTAGCGGGAGGGAGAATCGGGACAATGAGCAGTTCTTC. It codes for CASSFTGTSGRENRDNEQFF.

This chain links TRBV28 with TRBJ1-3; TRBD1 aligns across 9 bases. The CDR3 contains 19 residues. Germline CDR1 and CDR2: MDHEN and SYDVKM. Trimming removed 3 bases from V and 4 bases from J; junction bases left unmatched: 16. The CDR3 region is CASSLAGLKQGAKGNTIYF. Here the CDR3 DNA reads TGTGCCAGCAGTTTGGCTGGGTTGAAACAGGGGGCGAAGGGAAACACCATATATTTT.

V gene TRBV2 combines with J gene TRBJ2-1; 10 positions match TRBD2. The CDR3 has 19 amino acids. After removal of 2 bases from V and 0 bases from J, the junction contained 10 bases not matched to a gene. Germline CDR1 and CDR2: SNHLY and FYNNEI. CDR3 loop: CASSEKREGLTSSYNEQFF. CDR3 nucleotides: TGTGCCAGCAGTGAAAAGCGGGAGGGCCTTACAAGCTCCTACAATGAGCAGTTCTTC.

This chain links TRBV13 with TRBJ2-4, with D possibly matching TRBD1 (5 bases). V was shortened by 2 bases and J by 1 base, with 6 bases between the two germline ends. The CDR3 contains 14 residues. CDR1 and CDR2 (germline): PRHDT, FYEKMQ (reference sequence). Here the CDR3 DNA reads TGTGCCAGCAGCTTAAGGGGTGCCAAAAACATTCAGTACTTC. Translating it yields CASSLRGAKNIQYF. Full variable domain (outside the CDR3, taken from reference TRBV13 and TRBJ2-4): AAGVIQSPRHLIKEKRETATLKCYPIPRHDTVYWYQQGPGQDPQFLISFYEKMQSDKGSIPDRFSAQQFSDYHSELNMSSLELGDSALYFCASSLRGAKNIQYFGAGTRLSVL.

This CDR3 is CASSLRDRGYEQYF. The CDR3 DNA is TGTGCCAGCAGTCTCCGGGACAGGGGCTACGAGCAGTACTTC. The V and J genes are TRBV27 and TRBJ2-7, with 10 bases lining up with TRBD1. In germline, CDR1 is MNHEY, CDR2 SMNVEV (reference sequence). The CDR3 runs 14 residues. After removal of 5 bases from V and 3 bases from J, the junction contained 4 bases not matched to a gene.

The rearrangement uses TRBV2 and TRBJ2-1; 7 positions match TRBD1. CDR1 and CDR2 from the germline V gene are SNHLY and FYNNEI. The CDR3 sequence is 16 residues long. V was pared by 3 bases and J by 5 bases, with 10 bases of the junction left unmatched. CDR3: CASSDFSDRPNNEQFF. The CDR3 bases are TGTGCCAGCAGTGACTTTTCGGACAGGCCAAACAATGAGCAGTTCTTC.

In this sample, this clone turned up once. V gene TRBV4-2 combines with J gene TRBJ2-1, with a weak D call TRBD2 (6 bases). The CDR3 contains 14 residues. V lost 1 base, J lost 8 bases, and 12 bases lay in between. Germline V gene lookup returns CDR1 LGHNA and CDR2 YNFKEQ. The CDR3 is CASSQGETSHEQFF. The CDR3 nucleotides are TGTGCCAGCAGCCAAGGGGAGACTAGTCATGAGCAGTTCTTC.

J is TRBJ2-3 and V is TRBV5-6; D is undetermined. The ends were cut back, 4 bases at V and 0 bases at J, with 9 bases in the middle. The CDR3 loop spans 14 amino acids. Germline assignment: CDR1 SGHDT and CDR2 YYEEEE. The CDR3, as DNA: TGTGCCAGCAGCGTGGTGGCTAGCACAGATACGCAGTATTTT. It is translated as CASSVVASTDTQYF.

V gene TRBV4-2 combines with J gene TRBJ2-1; perhaps TRBD2 as D (6 bases). The CDR3 has 17 amino acids. The germline V and J ends were trimmed by 0 bases and 7 bases, with 19 bases remaining between them. From germline, CDR1 is LGHNA and CDR2 YNFKEQ. The CDR3 here is CASSQDLKGRSGNEQFF. In nucleotides, the CDR3 is TGTGCCAGCAGCCAAGATCTGAAAGGGAGGTCGGGGAATGAGCAGTTCTTC.

The V and J genes are TRBV2 and TRBJ2-3; 8 nucleotides align to TRBD2. The V gene's germline CDR1 is SNHLY and CDR2 FYNNEI. The CDR3 is made up of 17 amino acids. J gave up 2 bases and V 7 bases, and 14 bases lay outside the gene matches. The CDR3 region is CASNRSEREYNTDTQYF. The CDR3 coding sequence is TGTGCCAGCAACCGTAGTGAGCGGGAGTATAACACAGATACGCAGTATTTT.

The table lists this clone with a count of one. The J gene is TRBJ2-1, the V gene TRBV18; a weak D match, TRBD2 (5 bases). This CDR3 has 13 residues. Germline V gene lookup returns CDR1 KGHSH and CDR2 LQKENI. The V end was cut by 2 bases, the J end by 4 bases, with 6 bases between. The CDR3 loop reads CASSPGGYNEQFF. CDR3 nucleotide sequence: TGTGCCAGCTCACCAGGAGGATACAATGAGCAGTTCTTC.

V and J are TRBV6-1 and TRBJ2-1; D is possibly TRBD2 (6 bases). The CDR3 runs 10 residues. Germline-derived CDR1 and CDR2 are MNHNS and SASEGT. The germline V and J ends were trimmed by 6 bases and 12 bases, with 9 bases remaining between them. CDR3 in amino acids: CASRGGSQFF. The CDR3 nucleotides read TGTGCCAGCAGGGGAGGCTCGCAGTTCTTC.

V gene TRBV4-3 combines with J gene TRBJ2-7; TRBD1 aligns across 10 bases. Per the germline V gene, CDR1 is LGHNA and CDR2 is YSLEER. V shed 5 bases, J shed 4 bases, and the junction held 8 bases outside the gene matches. The CDR3 sequence is 15 residues long. CDR3 in amino acids: CASSSLGTGVYEQYF. The CDR3 nucleotides are TGCGCCAGCAGCTCCCTCGGGACAGGGGTATACGAGCAGTACTTC.

V usage is TRBV19 and J usage is TRBJ1-5; perhaps TRBD1 as D (5 bases). The CDR3 contains 15 residues. V gave up 7 bases and J gave up 2 bases, with 15 bases separating them. Germline lookup yields CDR1 LNHDA and CDR2 SQIVND (reference sequence). The CDR3 sequence: CASTLGTHRNQPQHF. DNA of the CDR3: TGTGCCAGTACCTTGGGGACTCACCGCAATCAGCCCCAGCATTTT. The whole variable domain, remainder taken from reference TRBV19 and TRBJ1-5, is DGGITQSPKYLFRKEGQNVTLSCEQNLNHDAMYWYRQDPGQGLRLIYYSQIVNDFQKGDIAEGYSVSREKKESFPLTVTSAQKNPTAFYLCASTLGTHRNQPQHFGDGTRLSIL.